The rows below give T cell receptor beta chains drawn from one sample of a study of shared clonotypes between healthy human individuals. The table came from immunoSEQ multiplex PCR; TCRdb's copy has only in-frame clones and leaves some out. The sample has some 1,100,000 clones, 70% to 80% seen once; the top ten hold more than 0.5%. The sequenced sample was memory CD4+ T cells from PBMCs. These receptors were taken from a man aged 18 to 29 in good health. Some clones in this sample may be carry-over from other donors' samples. Both conserved end residues are part of each CDR3. The order of the fields is D gene, V gene, CDR3 length, J gene, clone size, CDR3 protein, CDR3 DNA. D genes are given only for firm matches. The size field is filled for only some rows; it gives once, few, many or a size class.

d_gene: TRBD1; v_gene: TRBV28; len: 15; j_gene: TRBJ1-1; abundance: few; CDR3aa: CASNQRDRLNTEAFF; CDR3nt: TGTGCCAGCAACCAACGGGACAGGCTTAACACTGAAGCTTTCTTT
d_gene: .; v_gene: TRBV5-1; len: 14; j_gene: TRBJ2-5; abundance: once; CDR3aa: CASSLDGSQETQYF; CDR3nt: TGCGCCAGCAGCTTGGATGGCTCGCAAGAGACCCAGTACTTC
d_gene: .; v_gene: TRBV11-3; len: 14; j_gene: TRBJ1-1; abundance: .; CDR3aa: CASSFKTVNTEAFF; CDR3nt: TGTGCCAGCAGCTTCAAAACAGTGAACACTGAAGCTTTCTTT
d_gene: TRBD1; v_gene: TRBV5-4; len: 12; j_gene: TRBJ1-2; abundance: .; CDR3aa: CASAGQAQGYTF; CDR3nt: TGTGCCAGCGCAGGACAGGCTCAAGGCTACACCTTC
d_gene: .; v_gene: TRBV6-1; len: 14; j_gene: TRBJ2-7; abundance: .; CDR3aa: CASTPRHGIYEQYF; CDR3nt: TGTGCCAGCACCCCCCGGCACGGGATCTACGAGCAGTACTTC
d_gene: .; v_gene: TRBV7-2; len: 13; j_gene: TRBJ1-5; abundance: .; CDR3aa: CASSIRGVQPQHF; CDR3nt: TGTGCCAGCAGCATAAGGGGGGTACAGCCCCAGCATTTT
d_gene: .; v_gene: TRBV5-5; len: 15; j_gene: TRBJ2-5; abundance: .; CDR3aa: CASSSPLGDQETQYF; CDR3nt: TGTGCCAGCAGCTCACCCCTCGGGGATCAGGAGACCCAGTACTTC
d_gene: TRBD1; v_gene: TRBV5-5; len: 14; j_gene: TRBJ2-4; abundance: .; CDR3aa: CASSSRDRAPIQYF; CDR3nt: TGTGCCAGCAGCTCCCGGGACAGGGCACCCATTCAGTACTTC
d_gene: TRBD1; v_gene: TRBV11-3; len: 15; j_gene: TRBJ2-3; abundance: .; CDR3aa: CASSPGQGESDTQYF; CDR3nt: TGTGCCAGCAGCCCGGGACAGGGGGAGTCAGATACGCAGTATTTT
d_gene: TRBD1; v_gene: TRBV6-6; len: 15; j_gene: TRBJ1-2; abundance: .; CDR3aa: CASSGGQGATAGYTF; CDR3nt: TGTGCCAGCAGTGGAGGACAGGGGGCCACGGCCGGCTACACCTTC
d_gene: .; v_gene: TRBV4-3; len: 14; j_gene: TRBJ2-3; abundance: .; CDR3aa: CASSQVNRPDTQYF; CDR3nt: TGCGCCAGCAGCCAAGTGAATCGGCCAGATACGCAGTATTTT
d_gene: .; v_gene: TRBV6-6; len: 12; j_gene: TRBJ2-7; abundance: once; CDR3aa: CASTDGQAKQYF; CDR3nt: TGTGCCAGCACCGACGGCCAAGCAAAGCAGTACTTC
d_gene: .; v_gene: TRBV5-1; len: 13; j_gene: TRBJ2-1; abundance: once; CDR3aa: CASSLTGYAEQFF; CDR3nt: TGCGCCAGCAGCTTGACAGGGTATGCTGAGCAGTTCTTC
d_gene: .; v_gene: TRBV7-2; len: 14; j_gene: TRBJ1-4; abundance: .; CDR3aa: CASSLGDSHEKLFF; CDR3nt: TGTGCCAGCAGCTTAGGGGACTCCCATGAAAAACTGTTTTTT
d_gene: TRBD1; v_gene: TRBV29-1; len: 13; j_gene: TRBJ2-7; abundance: .; CDR3aa: CSVTGGPTYEQYF; CDR3nt: TGCAGCGTGACAGGGGGCCCAACCTACGAGCAGTACTTC
d_gene: .; v_gene: TRBV6-5; len: 15; j_gene: TRBJ2-1; abundance: .; CDR3aa: CASRDGRGPYNEQFF; CDR3nt: TGTGCCAGCAGAGACGGCCGGGGGCCCTACAATGAGCAGTTCTTC
d_gene: TRBD1; v_gene: TRBV18; len: 15; j_gene: TRBJ2-3; abundance: .; CDR3aa: CASSPRTGGTDTQYF; CDR3nt: TGTGCCAGCTCACCGAGGACAGGGGGGACAGATACGCAGTATTTT